This T cell receptor beta chain was obtained from a study of blood T cells in healthy people across ages. Study-wide results and limits: Donor CMV status, an unknown factor, possibly confounded changes in expanded clonotypes.

This clonotype was counted once. Its antigen is currently unknown. The germline V gene has CDR1 LNHNV and CDR2 YYDKDF (reference sequence). This CDR3 region has 15 residues. V lost 4 bases and J 10 bases, leaving 22 bases between the germline ends. For the second PCR, which ran for about 7 to 11 cycles, a sample-barcoded 5' primer and a J-beta primer mix were used. TCRdb passed the 5' RACE reads through MiXCR, listing each CDR3 protein once. In the table there are about 830,000 distinct CDR3 sequences, roughly 60% of which are singletons. Each individual donor underwent a draw of around 9.8 milliliters of peripheral blood. RNA extraction gave at least 5.5 micrograms of total RNA per sample.

The source material was blood. The chain links TRBV15 to TRBJ1-1; D gene uncertain. The TCR was taken from a man in his thirties or forties in good health. CDR3 in amino acids: CATSTPKTALIGAFF. Written as DNA, the CDR3 is TGTGCCACCAGCACACCTAAAACAGCCTTGATCGGAGCTTTCTTT.